This is a list of T cell receptor beta chains from one sample in a study of T-cell memory formation after mild COVID-19. TCRdb itself ran the 5' RACE reads through MiXCR, one entry per CDR3 protein. The sample includes approximately 170,000 distinct CDR3 sequences, 13% seen only once; the top ten take 2.5% to 3.5%. Sequences were obtained from PBMCs or a T cell subset sorted from them (not recorded which). These receptors were obtained from a man aged 18 to 30 who had mild COVID-19 (a few samples of this study predate the infection). Cell type and time point are not known. Each CDR3 is given with its conserved first and last residue. Each record gives: J gene, V gene, D gene, clone size, CDR3 DNA, CDR3 protein. A D gene is named only where the DNA matches it firmly. Rows give clone size only sometimes, using once, few, many, or a class for an expanded clone.

j_gene: TRBJ2-1
v_gene: TRBV6-4
d_gene: TRBD1
abundance: few
CDR3nt: TGTGCCAGCAGTCTGGACAGGGGGTCAAATGAGCAGTTCTTC
CDR3aa: CASSLDRGSNEQFF

j_gene: TRBJ2-7
v_gene: TRBV2
d_gene: TRBD2
abundance: few
CDR3nt: TGTGCCAGCAGTGACTGGACTAGCTCCTACGAGCAGTACTTC
CDR3aa: CASSDWTSSYEQYF

j_gene: TRBJ2-2
v_gene: TRBV25-1
d_gene: -
abundance: many
CDR3nt: TGTGCCAGCAGACGAGGGGAAGGCGGGGAGCTGTTTTTT
CDR3aa: CASRRGEGGELFF

j_gene: TRBJ2-5
v_gene: TRBV5-1
d_gene: -
abundance: few
CDR3nt: TGCGCCAGCAGCCCGGGAGACCGGACTGTCCAAGAGACCCAGTACTTC
CDR3aa: CASSPGDRTVQETQYF

j_gene: TRBJ1-1
v_gene: TRBV6-6
d_gene: -
abundance: few
CDR3nt: TGTGCCAGCAGTTACCGGGGGCAGAACACTGAAGCTTTCTTT
CDR3aa: CASSYRGQNTEAFF

j_gene: TRBJ2-3
v_gene: TRBV11-3
d_gene: -
abundance: -
CDR3nt: TGTGCCAGCAGCTTCAGCGAGGGTACGCAGTATTTT
CDR3aa: CASSFSEGTQYF

j_gene: TRBJ2-3
v_gene: TRBV7-2
d_gene: -
abundance: -
CDR3nt: TGTGCCAGCAGCTCCGGGGCGGGGGCTAGCACATATACGCAGTATTTT
CDR3aa: CASSSGAGASTYTQYF

j_gene: TRBJ1-3
v_gene: TRBV12-3/TRBV12-4
d_gene: TRBD1
abundance: few
CDR3nt: TGTGCCAGCAGCCTGACAGGGGCAAGTAACACCATATATTTT
CDR3aa: CASSLTGASNTIYF

j_gene: TRBJ2-5
v_gene: TRBV7-2
d_gene: -
abundance: -
CDR3nt: TGTGCCAGCAGCGCGGGAATAAGGACAGAGACCCAGTACTTC
CDR3aa: CASSAGIRTETQYF

j_gene: TRBJ2-2
v_gene: TRBV7-6
d_gene: TRBD2
abundance: few
CDR3nt: TGTGCCAGCAGCTTATCTTCGGGGGGAAACACCGGGGAGCTGTTTTTT
CDR3aa: CASSLSSGGNTGELFF

j_gene: TRBJ2-7
v_gene: TRBV11-2
d_gene: -
abundance: many
CDR3nt: TGTGCCAGCAGCCCGCTAGGGGACACCCTCTTGGGGGAGCAGTACTTC
CDR3aa: CASSPLGDTLLGEQYF

j_gene: TRBJ1-4
v_gene: TRBV3-1
d_gene: -
abundance: -
CDR3nt: TGTGCCAGCAGCCAAGGGGTCGGCGGAGAGGAAAAACTGTTTTTT
CDR3aa: CASSQGVGGEEKLFF